The 25 T cell receptor beta chains reported below all come from one sample, sequenced in a study of T-cell reconstitution after alpha-beta-depleted transplantation in children. Unique molecular identifiers were used in preparing the TCRbeta library. MiXCR, applied by TCRdb to the PCR reads, yields one record per CDR3 protein. This repertoire shows 700,000 to 950,000 distinct CDR3 sequences, 16% found once; its top ten account for roughly 5%. Sample: PBMCs, mostly from graft donor cells, taken 360 days after TCRalphabeta/CD19-depleted stem cell transplant. Source of these receptors: a male patient younger than 18 who had a stem cell transplant for acute lymphoblastic leukemia, so the T cells may come from the graft donor.

The sample holds a few counts of this clonotype. The rearrangement links TRBV3-1 to TRBJ2-7, with D perhaps given as TRBD1 or TRBD2 (6 bases each). V was clipped by 4 bases and J by 7 bases, with 14 bases between them. Germline V lookup: CDR1 LGHDT, CDR2 YNNKEL (reference sequence). The CDR3 is 13 amino acids. CDR3 protein: CASSRLRGGEQYF. CDR3 in DNA: TGTGCCAGCAGCCGACTCAGGGGAGGAGAGCAGTACTTC.

This clonotype was found a few times. This sequence joins TRBV3-1 and TRBJ2-1; possible D gene TRBD1, 6 bases. Germline V CDR1 and CDR2: LGHDT, YNNKEL (reference sequence). This CDR3 has 17 amino acids. V lost 0 bases and J 0 bases, leaving 12 bases between the germline ends. This CDR3 is CASSQDGGQSSYNEQFF. CDR3 nucleotides: TGTGCCAGCAGCCAAGACGGTGGACAGAGCTCCTACAATGAGCAGTTCTTC.

This clonotype was observed a handful of times. This chain uses TRBV20-1 with TRBJ2-7, with a possible D match to TRBD1 (5 bases). The CDR3 extends over 14 amino acids. The germline CDR1 and CDR2 sequences are DFQATT and SNEGSKA (reference sequence). Trimming stripped 2 bases from V and 2 bases from J, with 13 bases between. This chain's CDR3 is CSARYFGATYEQYF. CDR3 coding DNA: TGCAGTGCTAGATACTTTGGGGCGACCTACGAGCAGTACTTC.

This clonotype was seen repeatedly, ten times or more. V and J are TRBV29-1 and TRBJ2-1, with TRBD1 matching 8 bases. After removal of 0 bases from V and 5 bases from J, the junction contained 9 bases not matched to a gene. CDR1 is SQVTM and CDR2 is ANQGSEA in the germline V gene. This CDR3 spans 16 amino acids. CDR3 amino acids: CSVEDLWGQDDNEQFF. The CDR3 nucleotides are TGCAGCGTTGAAGATTTATGGGGACAGGACGACAATGAGCAGTTCTTC.

This clonotype was detected only a few times. The rearrangement joins TRBV5-1 to TRBJ2-1, with D possibly being TRBD1 (6 bases). Trimming removed 0 bases at V and 3 bases at J, with 22 bases between. Germline V CDR1 and CDR2: SGHRS, YFSETQ. This CDR3 has 19 amino acids. CDR3 amino acids: CASSLGTAITGHHYNEQFF. The CDR3 DNA reads as TGCGCCAGCAGCTTGGGCACAGCAATTACGGGACATCACTACAATGAGCAGTTCTTC.

The chain has TRBV7-9 and TRBJ1-1; the match to TRBD1 covers 7 bases. CDR1 SEHNR and CDR2 FQNEAQ come from the germline V gene (reference sequence). CDR3 size: 15 residues. V gave up 6 bases and J gave up 0 bases; unmatched junction bases: 7. CDR3 residues: CASRRQGRMNTEAFF. The CDR3 coding sequence is TGTGCCAGCAGGAGACAGGGTAGAATGAACACTGAAGCTTTCTTT.

Only a few counts were recorded for this clonotype. The chain has TRBV5-1 and TRBJ2-7; 7 bases fit TRBD1. Germline V gives CDR1 SGHRS, CDR2 YFSETQ. The ends lost 2 bases at V and 3 bases at J; junction bases unmatched: 14. CDR3 length: 17 amino acids. In DNA form, the CDR3 reads TGCGCCAGCAGCTTACCCCCCCGGACAGGAACTTTCTACGAGCAGTACTTC. Its translation: CASSLPPRTGTFYEQYF. The entire variable domain, with the rest obtained from reference TRBV5-1 and TRBJ2-7, is as follows: KAGVTQTPRYLIKTRGQQVTLSCSPISGHRSVSWYQQTPGQGLQFLFEYFSETQRNKGNFPGRFSGRQFSNSRSEMNVSTLELGDSALYLCASSLPPRTGTFYEQYFGPGTRLTVT.

This clonotype turned up a few times. The chain links TRBV11-1 to TRBJ2-1, with D perhaps TRBD1 (5 bases). Germline CDR1 reads SGHAT; CDR2 reads FQDESV (reference sequence). V lost 2 bases and J lost 3, with 20 bases in between. The CDR3 consists of 18 residues. The CDR3 is CASSLIGRVRGRYNEQFF. CDR3 in DNA: TGTGCCAGCAGCTTAATAGGAAGGGTAAGGGGCCGCTACAATGAGCAGTTCTTC. The variable domain in full, completed from reference TRBV11-1 and TRBJ2-1, reads EAEVAQSPRYKITEKSQAVAFWCDPISGHATLYWYRQILGQGPELLVQFQDESVVDDSQLPKDRFSAERLKGVDSTLKIQPAELGDSAMYLCASSLIGRVRGRYNEQFFGPGTRLTVL.

This rearrangement joins TRBV4-2 to TRBJ2-3; D perhaps matches TRBD1 (5 bases). This CDR3 has 13 residues. Per the germline V gene, CDR1 is LGHNA and CDR2 is YNFKEQ. The germline V and J ends were trimmed by 4 bases and 12 bases, with 17 bases remaining between them. The CDR3 DNA reads as TGTGCCAGCAGCCGAGTCGAAACAGGCTATCAGTATTTT. Protein product: CASSRVETGYQYF.

This clonotype has ten or more counts. The chain combines TRBV20-1 with TRBJ2-3; D not resolved. The germline V and J ends were trimmed by 4 bases and 1 base, with 6 bases remaining between them. CDR1 is DFQATT, CDR2 SNEGSKA, per germline (reference sequence). The CDR3 covers 12 residues. The CDR3 region is CSAMTGTDTQYF. For the CDR3, the DNA is TGCAGTGCTATGACGGGCACAGATACGCAGTATTTT.

This clonotype was observed a few times. The chain uses TRBV3-1 and TRBJ2-3; possible D gene TRBD2, 5 bases. The CDR3 has 15 amino acids. From germline, CDR1 is LGHDT and CDR2 YNNKEL (reference sequence). Trimming shortened V by 5 bases and J by 2 bases, and 14 bases separated the two germline ends. CDR3 amino acids: CASSSSASPTDTQYF. DNA of the CDR3: TGTGCCAGCAGCAGCTCGGCTAGCCCCACAGATACGCAGTATTTT.

The V gene is TRBV9, the J gene TRBJ2-1; 9 nucleotides match TRBD2. Germline V gene sequence: CDR1 SGDLS, CDR2 YYNGEE. The J segment lost 7 bases and the V segment lost 2 bases, leaving 16 bases of the junction unmatched. There are 18 residues in the CDR3. CDR3 nucleotide sequence: TGTGCCAGCAGCGTTGGGCTAGCGGGGATCCCGCAGATGAATGAGCAGTTCTTC. Amino acid sequence: CASSVGLAGIPQMNEQFF.

This chain uses TRBV29-1 with TRBJ1-2; D is unresolved. CDR3 length: 10 amino acids. From germline, CDR1 is SQVTM and CDR2 ANQGSEA. Trimming shortened V by 6 bases and J by 7 bases, and 9 bases separated the two germline ends. CDR3 coding DNA: TGCAGCGTGCGAGCTCGTGGCTACACCTTC. Translating gives CSVRARGYTF.

This clonotype turned up a few times. V and J are TRBV27 and TRBJ2-5, with TRBD1 matching over 7 bases. CDR1 and CDR2 (germline): MNHEY, SMNVEV (reference sequence). The CDR3 is made up of 16 amino acids. V shed 4 bases and J 5 bases; nucleotides not matched to a gene: 13. The CDR3 spells CASSSDRVAVRETQYF. The CDR3, as DNA: TGTGCCAGCAGTTCAGACAGGGTAGCAGTGAGGGAGACCCAGTACTTC.

The table lists this clonotype with a few counts. The V call is TRBV2, the J call TRBJ2-1, with 13 bases lining up with TRBD2. J lost 0 bases, V lost 2 bases, and 10 bases had no gene match. CDR3 size: 20 residues. CDR1 is SNHLY, CDR2 FYNNEI, per germline. The CDR3 nucleotides read TGTGCCAGCAGTGAATGGGGACTAGCGGGATGGGGGAGCTCCTACAATGAGCAGTTCTTC. It codes for CASSEWGLAGWGSSYNEQFF.

The chain employs TRBV10-2 and TRBJ2-7; TRBD2 agrees at 10 bases. V lost 10 bases and J lost 2; bases outside the gene matches: 5. There are 13 residues in the CDR3. Germline V gene sequence: CDR1 WSHSY, CDR2 SAAADI. The CDR3 protein is CAISSGRAYEQYF. For the CDR3, the DNA is TGCGCCATCTCCAGCGGGAGGGCCTACGAGCAGTACTTC.

The chain carries TRBV29-1 and TRBJ2-2; 7 bases line up with TRBD1. Germline loops: CDR1 SQVTM, CDR2 ANQGSEA. J was trimmed by 4 bases and V by 5 bases; bases with no gene match: 7. CDR3 size: 14 residues. The CDR3 DNA is TGCAGCGTTCTTCCGGGACAGAGCACCGGGGAGCTGTTTTTT. Translated: CSVLPGQSTGELFF.

This clonotype has a handful of counts. J is TRBJ2-7 and V is TRBV28, with 7 bases lining up with TRBD2. Trimming removed 5 bases from V and 7 bases from J; junction bases left unmatched: 14. The germline V gene encodes CDR1 MDHEN and CDR2 SYDVKM. This CDR3 has 15 residues. The CDR3 nucleotides are TGTGCCAGCAGTATTTACGGCGGGAGAGCAAGTGAGCAGTACTTC. It translates to CASSIYGGRASEQYF.

The table lists this clonotype with a few counts. This sequence joins TRBV20-1 and TRBJ2-7; D not resolved. This CDR3 contains 11 residues. CDR1 and CDR2 from the germline V gene are DFQATT and SNEGSKA (reference sequence). V lost 5 bases, J lost 5 bases, and 10 bases lay in between. Here the CDR3 reads CSALPVDEQYF. The DNA of the CDR3 is TGCAGTGCTCTCCCTGTAGACGAGCAGTACTTC.

V is TRBV4-1 and J is TRBJ2-2, with 7 bases aligning to TRBD2. The junction had 11 bases not matched to a gene; V was cut back by 5 bases and J by 5 bases. Germline CDR1 reads MGHRA; CDR2 reads YSYEKL. There are 16 residues in the CDR3. The chain's CDR3 is CASSKNVLALTGELFF. The CDR3 coding sequence is TGCGCCAGCAGCAAAAACGTACTAGCGTTGACCGGGGAGCTGTTTTTT.

The chain couples TRBV29-1 to TRBJ2-1; 9 positions agree with TRBD2. With 8 bases clipped from V and 10 bases from J, the junction kept 27 bases outside the gene matches. CDR3 size: 18 residues. Germline V gene sequence: CDR1 SQVTM, CDR2 ANQGSEA. DNA for the CDR3: TGCAGCACCCCGCTAGCGGGAAACGGACCCCGGAGGCAATGGGAGCAGTTCTTC. It is translated as CSTPLAGNGPRRQWEQFF.

This clonotype was observed at least ten times. The chain combines TRBV5-1 with TRBJ2-2; TRBD2 matches 10 bases. The germline CDR1 and CDR2 sequences are SGHRS and YFSETQ. The length of the CDR3 is 16 residues. With V trimmed by 5 bases and J by 0 bases, 4 bases remained unmatched. Written as DNA, the CDR3 is TGCGCCAGCAGATGGACTAGCGGACCGAACACCGGGGAGCTGTTTTTT. Translation gives CASRWTSGPNTGELFF.

The rearrangement uses TRBV29-1 and TRBJ2-5; tentatively, D is TRBD2 (6 bases). The CDR3 loop spans 13 amino acids. Germline V gene sequence: CDR1 SQVTM, CDR2 ANQGSEA. With 6 bases removed from V and 5 bases from J, the gap between germline ends came to 16 bases. The CDR3 sequence: CSVPRGSGETQYF. The CDR3 bases are TGCAGCGTGCCACGGGGGAGCGGGGAGACCCAGTACTTC.

The chain couples TRBV7-3 to TRBJ2-2; D is unclear. The CDR3 runs 16 residues. Germline V CDR1 and CDR2: SGHTA, FQGTGA. V was trimmed by 1 base and J by 8 bases, leaving 17 bases between them. As DNA, the CDR3 is TGTGCCAGCAGCTTAAATCCGGGCCTATCCACAGGGGAGCTGTTTTTT. Protein product: CASSLNPGLSTGELFF.

This clonotype has a handful of counts. The V call is TRBV5-1, the J call TRBJ2-7; possible D gene TRBD1, 7 bases. This CDR3 is 15 amino acids long. Trimming pared 4 bases from V and 3 bases from J, leaving 17 bases between. The V gene's germline CDR1 is SGHRS and CDR2 YFSETQ. The CDR3 spells CASSPQTQGGYEQYF. CDR3 nucleotides: TGCGCCAGCAGCCCCCAAACGCAGGGGGGCTACGAGCAGTACTTC.